This T cell receptor beta chain stems from a study of shared clonotypes between healthy human individuals. General study results and limits: Memory subsets generally showed smaller estimated richness than naive subsets did.

Concerning this clone: Its antigen is currently unknown.

Germline CDR1 reads SGHRS; CDR2 reads YFSETQ. The CDR3 extends over 14 amino acids. V was shortened by 3 bases and J by 1 base, with 10 bases between the two germline ends. Repertoires were generated with immunoSEQ multiplex PCR, while TCRdb's copy carries only in-frame clones and drops some. The sample shows a few million clones, 93% of them seen only once. The clonotype comes from a man younger than 30 in good health. Some clones in this sample may be carry-over from other donors' samples. V is TRBV5-1 and J is TRBJ1-2; D is undetermined. Input material: naive CD4+ T cells from PBMCs. Subset here: CD45RA+ positively selected. The CDR3 DNA follows: TGCGCCAGCAGCTCGGGTCCAGATAACTATGGCTACACCTTC. Its translation is CASSSGPDNYGYTF.